Listed here are 26 T cell receptor beta chains from one sample, sequenced in a study of cytomegalovirus exposure and HLA in healthy donors. Vbeta (60) and Jbeta (13) primers were used in the PCR. The data were produced by immunoSEQ multiplex PCR, yet TCRdb's version contains in-frame clones alone and is incomplete. The table includes around 150,000 clones, 79% detected once. The sample comprised PBMCs. All receptors derive from a man aged 50 to 60 in good health and CMV-seropositive.

The chain employs TRBV5-4 and TRBJ2-7, with 9 bases fitting TRBD1. The CDR3 consists of 13 residues. Germline CDR1 reads SGHNT; CDR2 reads YYREEE (reference sequence). The ends lost 0 bases at V and 6 bases at J; junction bases unmatched: 1. CDR3 region: CASSLATGGEQYF. The CDR3 DNA follows: TGTGCCAGCAGCTTGGCGACAGGGGGCGAGCAGTACTTC.

This chain joins TRBV11-2 and TRBJ2-3, with TRBD2 matching over 14 bases. Trimming at V came to 5 bases and at J to 1 base, leaving 8 bases not matched to a gene. CDR1 SGHAT and CDR2 FQNNGV come from the germline V gene. The CDR3 is 18 amino acids. Written as DNA, the CDR3 is TGTGCCAGCAGCCCTAATCCGGGACTAGCGGGAGGCACAGATACGCAGTATTTT. Protein: CASSPNPGLAGGTDTQYF.

The chain joins TRBV4-2 to TRBJ1-1; possibly TRBD1 for D (5 bases). V lost 3 bases and J lost 1, with 24 bases in between. Germline V gene lookup returns CDR1 LGHNA and CDR2 YNFKEQ. The CDR3 has 19 amino acids. CDR3: CASSHSPSTAHQKNTEAFF. The CDR3, as DNA: TGTGCCAGCAGCCATTCGCCATCGACAGCCCATCAGAAGAACACTGAAGCTTTCTTT.

V gene TRBV18 combines with J gene TRBJ2-7, with a possible D match to TRBD2 (5 bases). The CDR3 has 13 amino acids. The germline V and J ends were trimmed by 4 bases and 4 bases, with 11 bases remaining between them. In germline, CDR1 is KGHSH, CDR2 LQKENI. The CDR3, as DNA: TGTGCCAGCTCACTACGGGGAGAATACGAGCAGTACTTC. This encodes CASSLRGEYEQYF. Looking up the rest from reference TRBV18 and TRBJ2-7 gives the full variable domain: NAGVMQNPRHLVRRRGQEARLRCSPMKGHSHVYWYRQLPEEGLKFMVYLQKENIIDESGMPKERFSAEFPKEGPSILRIQQVVRGDSAAYFCASSLRGEYEQYFGPGTRLTVT.

V is TRBV5-6 and J is TRBJ2-6; D is unclear. CDR1 is SGHDT, CDR2 YYEEEE, per germline. This CDR3 has 15 amino acids. V dropped 4 bases and J dropped 0 bases, with 8 bases sitting between them. The CDR3 DNA sequence: TGTGCCAGCAGCCGGAGTTCCTCTGGGGCCAACGTCCTGACTTTC. This translates into CASSRSSSGANVLTF.

The chain has TRBV5-4 and TRBJ2-2, with D tentatively TRBD2 (5 bases). This CDR3 has 18 residues. Germline V CDR1 and CDR2: SGHNT, YYREEE (reference sequence). V was clipped by 1 base and J by 0 bases, with 16 bases between them. CDR3 sequence (DNA): TGTGCCAGCAGCTTGTTTCCAGGAAAAGCGGCGAACACCGGGGAGCTGTTTTTT. Translation: CASSLFPGKAANTGELFF.

The gene calls are TRBV19 and TRBJ2-1; TRBD2 might be the D (5 bases). CDR3 size: 17 residues. Germline CDR1 LNHDA, CDR2 SQIVND (reference sequence). Deletions cut 3 bases from V and 5 bases from J, with 20 bases between. The CDR3, as DNA: TGTGCCAGTAGTATTCTTTGGTTTTCGGGAAGGGACAATGAGCAGTTCTTC. Translated, it gives CASSILWFSGRDNEQFF.

This clone has a handful of counts. The chain is built from TRBV6-1 and TRBJ2-3; tentatively, D is TRBD1 (6 bases). Germline-derived CDR1 and CDR2 are MNHNS and SASEGT. The CDR3 spans 16 residues. Trimming removed 1 base at V and 3 bases at J, with 14 bases between. The CDR3 DNA reads TGTGCCAGCAGTGAAGAGGCAGGGGATGGTACAGATACGCAGTATTTT. This codes for CASSEEAGDGTDTQYF.

About this clone: Its ends do not fully match the called genes, so a read error is possible. The rearrangement links TRBV5-1 to TRBJ1-1; D gene uncertain. CDR1 SGHRS and CDR2 YFSETQ come from the germline V gene. The CDR3 is made up of 15 amino acids. The CDR3: CASSFSTNMNTEALF. In nucleotides, the CDR3 is TGCGCCAGCAGCTTTTCGACAAACATGAACACTGAAGCTCTCTTT.

The sample holds one count of this clone. The J gene is TRBJ2-7, the V gene TRBV18, with TRBD1 as a possible D gene (6 bases). CDR3 length: 14 amino acids. The V end lost 3 bases, the J end lost 0 bases, and 9 bases lay between the germline ends. The germline CDR1 and CDR2 sequences are KGHSH and LQKENI. As DNA, the CDR3 is TGTGCCAGCTCACCCCGACAGGACTCCTACGAGCAGTACTTC. Translating it yields CASSPRQDSYEQYF.

This clone showed up just once. The chain joins TRBV18 to TRBJ2-5; a possible D gene is TRBD1 (6 bases). V lost 1 base and J 1 base, leaving 10 bases between the germline ends. The length of the CDR3 is 15 residues. From germline, CDR1 is KGHSH and CDR2 LQKENI. CDR3 protein: CASSPLQGSQETQYF. For the CDR3, the DNA is TGTGCCAGCTCACCACTACAGGGATCCCAAGAGACCCAGTACTTC.

The chain carries TRBV28 and TRBJ1-1; D might be TRBD1 (6 bases). V was cut by 8 bases and J by 7 bases, with 11 bases left in between. The CDR3 sequence is 11 residues long. The germline V gene encodes CDR1 MDHEN and CDR2 SYDVKM. This chain's CDR3 is CASSEGVEAFF. As DNA, the CDR3 is TGTGCCAGCTCAGAGGGGGTTGAAGCTTTCTTT.

The chain recombines TRBV7-6 with TRBJ1-3; 8 bases map to TRBD1. The length of the CDR3 is 15 residues. Trimming removed 1 base from V and 7 bases from J; junction bases left unmatched: 6. CDR1 is SGHVS and CDR2 is FNYEAQ in the germline V gene. The CDR3: CASSLDAGGMNTIYF. For the CDR3, the DNA is TGTGCCAGCAGCTTAGATGCAGGGGGCATGAACACCATATATTTT.

The CDR3 here is CASSQDLRGIMNTEAFF. The CDR3 nucleotides are TGCGCCAGCAGCCAAGATCTAAGGGGGATCATGAACACTGAAGCTTTCTTT. V usage is TRBV4-1 and J usage is TRBJ1-1; TRBD1 might be the D (6 bases). Trimming cost V 0 bases and J 0 bases, with 14 bases left between them. The length of the CDR3 is 17 residues. The germline V gene encodes CDR1 MGHRA and CDR2 YSYEKL.

In its sample, this clone was seen once. The gene calls are TRBV28 and TRBJ2-1; 9 positions match TRBD2. Germline V gives CDR1 MDHEN, CDR2 SYDVKM. V was pared by 7 bases and J by 4 bases, with 5 bases of the junction left unmatched. The CDR3 covers 14 residues. The DNA for the CDR3 is TGTGCCAGCAAGGAGACTAGCGGATACAATGAGCAGTTCTTC. It is translated as CASKETSGYNEQFF.

V usage is TRBV15 and J usage is TRBJ2-1, with D perhaps TRBD1 (6 bases). V was trimmed by 6 bases and J by 7 bases, leaving 13 bases between them. There are 13 residues in the CDR3. Germline CDR1 and CDR2: LNHNV and YYDKDF (reference sequence). CDR3 loop: CATRTTGRNEQFF. The CDR3 DNA sequence: TGTGCCACCAGGACGACAGGTAGGAATGAGCAGTTCTTC.

With respect to this clone: The germline gene is not matched at one end of the junction; a read error may be the cause. The J gene is TRBJ1-2, the V gene TRBV7-9, with D possibly TRBD1 on 6 matching bases. Looked up from germline, CDR1 is SEHNR and CDR2 is FQNEAQ (reference sequence). CDR3 length equals 15 residues. CDR3 protein: CSSSLEDRSNYGYTF. The CDR3 nucleotides read TGTTCCAGCAGCTTAGAAGACAGGAGTAACTATGGCTACACCTTC.

The V call is TRBV5-1, the J call TRBJ2-7; D not resolved. This CDR3 is 12 amino acids long. In germline, CDR1 is SGHRS, CDR2 YFSETQ. V lost 0 bases, J lost 6 bases, and 7 bases lay in between. CDR3 amino acids: CASSLDYGEQYF. In DNA form, the CDR3 reads TGCGCCAGCAGCTTGGACTACGGCGAGCAGTACTTC.

The rearrangement links TRBV5-1 to TRBJ2-7; D ambiguous. Germline CDR1 SGHRS, CDR2 YFSETQ. CDR3 length equals 14 residues. With 2 bases removed from V and 5 bases from J, the gap between germline ends came to 14 bases. The CDR3 sequence is CASSFIPGGNEQYF. In DNA form, the CDR3 reads TGCGCCAGCAGCTTTATTCCGGGTGGCAACGAGCAGTACTTC.

This clone was observed a single time. CDR3 sequence (DNA): TGTGCCACAGCTAGTCCGGGACTAGCGGGAGATATAGATGAGCAGTTCTTC. This gives the protein CATASPGLAGDIDEQFF. The chain recombines TRBV19 with TRBJ2-1, with 14 bases that match TRBD2. CDR1 LNHDA and CDR2 SQIVND come from the germline V gene (reference sequence). J lost 8 bases, V lost 10 bases, and 16 bases had no gene match. The CDR3 contains 17 residues.

The table lists this clone with a count of one. The chain has TRBV2 and TRBJ2-2, with TRBD1 matching 7 bases. The CDR3 runs 16 residues. Germline lookup yields CDR1 SNHLY and CDR2 FYNNEI. J lost 1 base, V lost 6 bases, and 8 bases had no gene match. CDR3 sequence (DNA): TGTGCCAGCAGCCCGCAGGGGACAGTGAACACCGGGGAGCTGTTTTTT. It is translated as CASSPQGTVNTGELFF.

The chain links TRBV5-6 to TRBJ2-7, with 7 bases lining up with TRBD2. V was pared by 0 bases and J by 6 bases, with 12 bases of the junction left unmatched. CDR3 length: 16 amino acids. The germline CDR1 and CDR2 sequences are SGHDT and YYEEEE. The CDR3 DNA follows: TGTGCCAGCAGCTTGGTGGGGGAGGGCTGGGGTCTCGAGCAGTACTTC. Its protein is CASSLVGEGWGLEQYF.

The V and J genes are TRBV18 and TRBJ1-4; D remains ambiguous. V was pared by 2 bases and J by 8 bases, with 12 bases between. CDR1 and CDR2 from the germline V gene are KGHSH and LQKENI. The CDR3 is made up of 14 amino acids. The CDR3 here is CASSPVGSKEKLFF. The CDR3 DNA reads as TGTGCCAGCTCACCAGTGGGCTCGAAGGAAAAACTGTTTTTT. Variable domain in full (rest from reference TRBV18 and TRBJ1-4): NAGVMQNPRHLVRRRGQEARLRCSPMKGHSHVYWYRQLPEEGLKFMVYLQKENIIDESGMPKERFSAEFPKEGPSILRIQQVVRGDSAAYFCASSPVGSKEKLFFGSGTQLSVL.

CDR3 nucleotides: TGTGCCACCACCAGACAGGAAAGCACAGATACGCAGTATTTT. Translating it yields CATTRQESTDTQYF. V gene TRBV6-1 combines with J gene TRBJ2-3; D might be TRBD1 (6 bases). CDR1 and CDR2 from the germline V gene are MNHNS and SASEGT. The CDR3 extends over 14 amino acids. V was pared by 10 bases and J by 0 bases, with 14 bases between.

The chain joins TRBV5-1 to TRBJ2-3; D is unclear. Germline V gives CDR1 SGHRS, CDR2 YFSETQ. The CDR3 covers 14 residues. V lost 1 base, J lost 2 bases, and 8 bases lay in between. The CDR3 is CASSLQQITDTQYF. The CDR3 bases are TGCGCCAGCAGCTTGCAACAGATCACAGATACGCAGTATTTT.

The chain employs TRBV29-1 and TRBJ2-3, with D tentatively TRBD2 (6 bases). V dropped 5 bases and J dropped 4 bases, with 16 bases sitting between them. This CDR3 region has 14 residues. CDR1 is SQVTM and CDR2 is ANQGSEA in the germline V gene. CDR3 in amino acids: CSVSFGSRSDTQYF. CDR3 nucleotide sequence: TGCAGCGTTTCCTTCGGGAGCAGGTCAGATACGCAGTATTTT.